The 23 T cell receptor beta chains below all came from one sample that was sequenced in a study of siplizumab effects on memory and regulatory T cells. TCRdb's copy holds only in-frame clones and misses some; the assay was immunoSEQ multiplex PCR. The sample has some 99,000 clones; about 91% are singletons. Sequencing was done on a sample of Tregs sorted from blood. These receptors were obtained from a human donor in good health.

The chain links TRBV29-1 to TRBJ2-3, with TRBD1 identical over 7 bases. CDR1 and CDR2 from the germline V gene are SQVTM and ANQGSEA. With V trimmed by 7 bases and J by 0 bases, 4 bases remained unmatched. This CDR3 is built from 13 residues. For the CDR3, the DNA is TGCAGCGCGGTGACAGGGAGCACAGATACGCAGTATTTT. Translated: CSAVTGSTDTQYF.

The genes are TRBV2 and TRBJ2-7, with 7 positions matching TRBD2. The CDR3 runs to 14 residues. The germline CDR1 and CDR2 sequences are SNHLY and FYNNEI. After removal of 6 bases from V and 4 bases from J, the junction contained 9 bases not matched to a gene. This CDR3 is CASRVGRGTYEQYF. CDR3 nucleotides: TGTGCCAGCAGGGTAGGGAGGGGTACTTACGAGCAGTACTTC.

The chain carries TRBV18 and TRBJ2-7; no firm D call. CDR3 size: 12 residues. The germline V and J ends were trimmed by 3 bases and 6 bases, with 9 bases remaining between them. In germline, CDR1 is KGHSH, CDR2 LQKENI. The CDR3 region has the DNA TGTGCCAGCTCACCGTCCTCGGGCGAGCAGTACTTC. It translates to CASSPSSGEQYF.

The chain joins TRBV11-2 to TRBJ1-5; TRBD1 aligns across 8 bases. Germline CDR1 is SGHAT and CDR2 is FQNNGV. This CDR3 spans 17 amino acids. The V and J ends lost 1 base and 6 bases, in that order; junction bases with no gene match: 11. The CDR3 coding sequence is TGTGCCAGCAGCTTAGCCATACGACAGGGGACGGGTCAGCCCCAGCATTTT. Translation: CASSLAIRQGTGQPQHF.

The CDR3 DNA is TGCAGCGCCTGCCCCAGGGGGACTGAAGCTTTCTTT. Amino acids: CSACPRGTEAFF. The chain has TRBV29-1 and TRBJ1-1; 7 nucleotides align to TRBD1. V was clipped by 7 bases and J by 5 bases; unmatched bases: 7. The CDR3 extends over 12 amino acids. Looked up from germline, CDR1 is SQVTM and CDR2 is ANQGSEA. Full variable domain (rest looked up from reference TRBV29-1 and TRBJ1-1): SAVISQKPSRDICQRGTSLTIQCQVDSQVTMMFWYRQQPGQSLTLIATANQGSEATYESGFVIDKFPISRPNLTFSTLTVSNMSPEDSSIYLCSACPRGTEAFFGQGTRLTVV.

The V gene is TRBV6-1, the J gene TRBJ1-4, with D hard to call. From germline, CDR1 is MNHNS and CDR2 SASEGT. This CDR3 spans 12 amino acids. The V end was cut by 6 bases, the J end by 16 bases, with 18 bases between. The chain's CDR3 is CASSPWGGLPFF. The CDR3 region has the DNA TGTGCCAGCAGCCCCTGGGGAGGGCTTCCGTTTTTT.

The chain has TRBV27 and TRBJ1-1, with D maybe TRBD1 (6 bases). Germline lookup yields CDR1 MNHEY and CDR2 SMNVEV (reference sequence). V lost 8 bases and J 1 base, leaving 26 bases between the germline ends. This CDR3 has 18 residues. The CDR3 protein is CASHPRGAYFSRNTEAFF. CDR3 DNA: TGTGCCAGCCACCCGAGGGGGGCGTATTTTTCCCGGAACACTGAAGCTTTCTTT.

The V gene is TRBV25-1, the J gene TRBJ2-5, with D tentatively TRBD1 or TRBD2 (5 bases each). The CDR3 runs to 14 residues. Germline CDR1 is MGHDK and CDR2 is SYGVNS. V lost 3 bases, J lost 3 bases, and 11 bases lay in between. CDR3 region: CASSEWDGKETQYF. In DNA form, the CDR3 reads TGTGCCAGCAGTGAGTGGGACGGAAAAGAGACCCAGTACTTC.

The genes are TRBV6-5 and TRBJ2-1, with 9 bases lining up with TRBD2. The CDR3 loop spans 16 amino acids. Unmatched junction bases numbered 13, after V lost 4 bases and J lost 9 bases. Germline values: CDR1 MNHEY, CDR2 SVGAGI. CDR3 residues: CASSFRFGAGGSEQFF. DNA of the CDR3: TGTGCCAGCAGTTTCCGCTTTGGAGCGGGGGGAAGTGAGCAGTTCTTC.

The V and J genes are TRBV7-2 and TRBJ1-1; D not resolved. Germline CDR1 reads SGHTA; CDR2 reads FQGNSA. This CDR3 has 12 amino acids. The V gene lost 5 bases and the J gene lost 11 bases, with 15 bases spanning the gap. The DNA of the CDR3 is TGTGCCAGCAGCCCTCAACGGGGAAGGGCTTTCTTT. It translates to CASSPQRGRAFF.

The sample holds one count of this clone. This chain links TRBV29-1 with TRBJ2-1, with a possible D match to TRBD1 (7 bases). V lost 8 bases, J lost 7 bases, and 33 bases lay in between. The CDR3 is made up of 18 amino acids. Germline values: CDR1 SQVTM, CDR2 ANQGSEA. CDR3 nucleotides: TGCAGCATGCGGGGCAGGGGGGAGTTCCCATACTATGCTAATGAGCAGTTCTTC. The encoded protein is CSMRGRGEFPYYANEQFF.

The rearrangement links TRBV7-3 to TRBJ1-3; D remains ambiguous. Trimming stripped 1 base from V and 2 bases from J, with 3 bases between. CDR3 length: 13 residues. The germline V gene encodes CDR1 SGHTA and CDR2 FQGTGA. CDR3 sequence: CASSLNPGNTIYF. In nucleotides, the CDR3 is TGTGCCAGCAGCTTAAATCCTGGAAACACCATATATTTT.

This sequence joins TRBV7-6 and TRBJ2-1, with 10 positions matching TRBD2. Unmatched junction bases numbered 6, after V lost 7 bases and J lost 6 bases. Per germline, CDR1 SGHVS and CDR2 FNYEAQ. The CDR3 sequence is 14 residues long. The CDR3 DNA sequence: TGTGCCAGCACAATCGGGACTAGCGCCAATGAGCAGTTCTTC. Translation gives CASTIGTSANEQFF.

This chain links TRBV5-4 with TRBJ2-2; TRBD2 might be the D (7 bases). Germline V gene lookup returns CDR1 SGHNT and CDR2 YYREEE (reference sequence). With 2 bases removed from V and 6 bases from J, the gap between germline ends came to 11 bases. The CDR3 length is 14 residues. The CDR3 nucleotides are TGTGCCAGCAGCTTAGGGGGGGCGTCCGGGGAGCTGTTTTTT. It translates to CASSLGGASGELFF.

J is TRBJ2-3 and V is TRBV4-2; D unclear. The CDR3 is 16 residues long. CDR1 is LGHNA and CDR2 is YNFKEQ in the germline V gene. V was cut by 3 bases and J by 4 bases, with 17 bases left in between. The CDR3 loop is CASSQTGRPLSDTQYF. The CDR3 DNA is TGTGCCAGCAGCCAGACCGGACGCCCTTTGTCAGATACGCAGTATTTT.

The CDR3 spells CASSSTGVNEQFF. The CDR3 bases are TGTGCCAGTAGCTCGACAGGCGTGAATGAGCAGTTCTTC. The chain joins TRBV19 to TRBJ2-1, with D perhaps matching TRBD1 (6 bases). The V end lost 6 bases, the J end lost 7 bases, and 13 bases lay between the germline ends. Germline V gives CDR1 LNHDA, CDR2 SQIVND (reference sequence). This CDR3 contains 13 residues.

CDR3 region: CASSTTGLDTQYF. The CDR3 DNA sequence: TGTGCCAGCTCAACCACAGGGTTAGATACGCAGTATTTT. J is TRBJ2-3 and V is TRBV18; D is perhaps TRBD1 (6 bases). Per the germline V gene, CDR1 is KGHSH and CDR2 is LQKENI. CDR3 length equals 13 residues. Trimming took 5 bases from V and 5 from J, leaving 11 bases between them.

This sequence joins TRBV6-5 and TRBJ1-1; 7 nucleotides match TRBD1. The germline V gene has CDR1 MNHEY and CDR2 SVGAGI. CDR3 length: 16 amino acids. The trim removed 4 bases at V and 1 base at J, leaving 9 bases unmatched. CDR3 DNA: TGTGCCAGCAGTTCCCGACAGGGCCGGGGGAACACTGAAGCTTTCTTT. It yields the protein CASSSRQGRGNTEAFF.

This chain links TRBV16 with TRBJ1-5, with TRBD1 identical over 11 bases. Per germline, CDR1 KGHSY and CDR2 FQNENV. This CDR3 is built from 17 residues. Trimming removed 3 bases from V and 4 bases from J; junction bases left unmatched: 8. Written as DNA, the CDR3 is TGTGCCAGCAGCCAGGACAGGGGGCGAGCTCGGAATCAGCCCCAGCATTTT. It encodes CASSQDRGRARNQPQHF.

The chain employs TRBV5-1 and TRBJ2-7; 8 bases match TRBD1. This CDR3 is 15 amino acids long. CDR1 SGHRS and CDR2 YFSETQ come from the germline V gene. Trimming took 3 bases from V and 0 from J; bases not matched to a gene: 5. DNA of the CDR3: TGCGCCAGCAGCTCCGGACAGGGCTACTCCTACGAGCAGTACTTC. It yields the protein CASSSGQGYSYEQYF.

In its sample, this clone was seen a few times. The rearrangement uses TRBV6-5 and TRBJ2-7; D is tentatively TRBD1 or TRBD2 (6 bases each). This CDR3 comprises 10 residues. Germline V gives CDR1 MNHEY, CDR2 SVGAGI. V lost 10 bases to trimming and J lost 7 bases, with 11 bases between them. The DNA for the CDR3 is TGTGCCACAAAAGGGGGGGAGCAGTACTTC. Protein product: CATKGGEQYF.

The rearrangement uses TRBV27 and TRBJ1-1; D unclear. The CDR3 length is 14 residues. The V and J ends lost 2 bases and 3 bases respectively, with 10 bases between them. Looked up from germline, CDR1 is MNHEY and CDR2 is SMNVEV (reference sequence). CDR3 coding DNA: TGTGCCAGCAGTTTAGGGTATGGGGACACTGAAGCTTTCTTT. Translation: CASSLGYGDTEAFF.

CDR3 loop: CASSFGLATGQETQYF. In nucleotides, the CDR3 is TGCGCCAGCAGCTTCGGGCTGGCGACAGGCCAAGAGACCCAGTACTTC. V is TRBV5-1 and J is TRBJ2-5; possibly TRBD1 for D (6 bases). The V gene's germline CDR1 is SGHRS and CDR2 YFSETQ. Trimming took off 2 bases at V and 1 base at J, with 15 bases between the two ends. CDR3 length: 16 amino acids.